This T cell receptor (beta chain) was sequenced during a study of blood T cell repertoires in COVID-19. Germline CDR1 reads SGHTA; CDR2 reads FQGTGA. The V end was cut by 5 bases, the J end by 6 bases, with 14 bases between. The CDR3 has 15 residues. Here immunoSEQ multiplex PCR was the method, and the copy in TCRdb shows in-frame clones only, minus some. This sample yields 200,000 to 300,000 clones, of which approximately 89% are seen a single time; 2.3% belongs to the top ten. The sample taken for sequencing was peripheral blood. The receptor was isolated from a woman aged 45-65 years with acute or convalescent COVID-19. The J gene is TRBJ1-6, the V gene TRBV7-3, with D tentatively TRBD1 (6 bases). The CDR3 reads CASSQGAGVNSPLHF. The CDR3 DNA is TGTGCCAGCAGCCAAGGGGCAGGGGTTAATTCACCCCTCCACTTT.